The rows below give T cell receptor beta chains drawn from one sample of a study of shared clonotypes between healthy human individuals. Only in-frame clones appear in the TCRdb table, and some are missing; sequencing was by immunoSEQ multiplex PCR. The data show millions of clones, with 85% to 95% seen just once and 0.3% to 0.4% held by the top ten. Material for sequencing was naive CD4+ T cells from PBMCs. The source is a man younger than 35 in good health. Some clones in this sample may be carry-over from other donors' samples. Each CDR3 is given with its conserved first and last residue. A D gene is named only where the DNA matches it firmly. The size field is filled for only some rows; it gives once, few, many or a size class.

j_gene: TRBJ2-3; v_gene: TRBV11-1; d_gene: TRBD2; abundance: NA; CDR3nt: TGTGCCAGCAGCTTAAGCGGGAGGGCCACAGATACGCAGTATTTT; CDR3aa: CASSLSGRATDTQYF
j_gene: TRBJ1-5; v_gene: TRBV6-5; d_gene: NA; abundance: NA; CDR3nt: TGTGCCAGCACCAACCTGGGGGAGTATCAGCCCCAGCATTTT; CDR3aa: CASTNLGEYQPQHF
j_gene: TRBJ1-1; v_gene: TRBV6-5; d_gene: NA; abundance: NA; CDR3nt: TGTGCCAGCAGTTACAGTAGGGTCTCCAACACTGAAGCTTTCTTT; CDR3aa: CASSYSRVSNTEAFF
j_gene: TRBJ2-7; v_gene: TRBV5-4; d_gene: NA; abundance: NA; CDR3nt: TGTGCCAGCAGCTTGGGGGCCAGGAGCTCCTACGAGCAGTACTTC; CDR3aa: CASSLGARSSYEQYF
j_gene: TRBJ1-4; v_gene: TRBV5-6; d_gene: NA; abundance: NA; CDR3nt: TGTGCCAGCAGCCGGCGACAGGACGGAAATGAAAAACTGTTTTTT; CDR3aa: CASSRRQDGNEKLFF
j_gene: TRBJ2-7; v_gene: TRBV6-5; d_gene: NA; abundance: NA; CDR3nt: TGTGCCAGCAGTGCCCCCGGACTCGCTACTTACGAGCAGTACTTC; CDR3aa: CASSAPGLATYEQYF
j_gene: TRBJ2-1; v_gene: TRBV7-8; d_gene: TRBD2; abundance: NA; CDR3nt: TGTGCCAGCAGCACAGCAACTAGCCCGGGAGGCGGGGAGCAGTTCTTC; CDR3aa: CASSTATSPGGGEQFF
j_gene: TRBJ2-7; v_gene: TRBV7-9; d_gene: TRBD2; abundance: NA; CDR3nt: TGTGCCAGCAGCTTCTTCGGGAGGGGAGACGAGCAGTACTTC; CDR3aa: CASSFFGRGDEQYF
j_gene: TRBJ2-2; v_gene: TRBV7-9; d_gene: NA; abundance: NA; CDR3nt: TGTGCCAGCAGCTTACCTCGTCTTTGGCCGAACACCGGGGAGCTGTTTTTT; CDR3aa: CASSLPRLWPNTGELFF
j_gene: TRBJ2-1; v_gene: TRBV5-1; d_gene: NA; abundance: NA; CDR3nt: TGCGCCAGCAGCGGACAAAGGGTGGGGGATGAGCAGTTCTTC; CDR3aa: CASSGQRVGDEQFF
j_gene: TRBJ1-2; v_gene: TRBV28; d_gene: NA; abundance: NA; CDR3nt: TGTGCCAGCAGTCCCCGGGTTGGCTACACCTTC; CDR3aa: CASSPRVGYTF
j_gene: TRBJ1-5; v_gene: TRBV6-5; d_gene: TRBD1; abundance: NA; CDR3nt: TGTGCCAGCAGTTACTCGACAGGGGGGCAGCCCCAGCATTTT; CDR3aa: CASSYSTGGQPQHF
j_gene: TRBJ2-4; v_gene: TRBV6-5; d_gene: TRBD1; abundance: NA; CDR3nt: TGTGCCAGCAGCCTACCGGGACAGAAAAACATTCAGTACTTC; CDR3aa: CASSLPGQKNIQYF
j_gene: TRBJ1-1; v_gene: TRBV29-1; d_gene: TRBD1; abundance: NA; CDR3nt: TGCAGCGTTGAAAGACGGTTAGGGGACAGATCTTTCTTT; CDR3aa: CSVERRLGDRSFF
j_gene: TRBJ2-7; v_gene: TRBV28; d_gene: TRBD1; abundance: NA; CDR3nt: TGTGCCAGCAGTGTACAGGGGGCATGGAACGAGCAGTACTTC; CDR3aa: CASSVQGAWNEQYF
j_gene: TRBJ1-3; v_gene: TRBV2; d_gene: NA; abundance: NA; CDR3nt: TGTGCCAGCAGCCATACAATAACGGGACACCGCTCTGGAAACACCATATATTTT; CDR3aa: CASSHTITGHRSGNTIYF
j_gene: TRBJ2-5; v_gene: TRBV6-5; d_gene: NA; abundance: NA; CDR3nt: TGTGCCAGCAGTTATAGGGAGACCCAGTACTTC; CDR3aa: CASSYRETQYF
j_gene: TRBJ1-1; v_gene: TRBV5-1; d_gene: NA; abundance: few; CDR3nt: TGCGCCAGCAGCTTCCGTTCTGACACTGAAGCTTTCTTT; CDR3aa: CASSFRSDTEAFF
j_gene: TRBJ1-2; v_gene: TRBV28; d_gene: TRBD1; abundance: NA; CDR3nt: TGTGCCAGCAGTTTCAGGGACAGGTCTAACTATGGCTACACCTTC; CDR3aa: CASSFRDRSNYGYTF
j_gene: TRBJ2-2; v_gene: TRBV7-7; d_gene: TRBD1; abundance: NA; CDR3nt: TGTGCCAGCAGCTTAGGAGGGGGCGCCACCGGGGAGCTGTTTTTT; CDR3aa: CASSLGGGATGELFF
j_gene: TRBJ2-7; v_gene: TRBV6-1; d_gene: TRBD2; abundance: NA; CDR3nt: TGTGCCAGCAGTGAAGGGTGGTCTAGCGGGAGGGTGCCCGAGCAGTACTTC; CDR3aa: CASSEGWSSGRVPEQYF
j_gene: TRBJ2-2; v_gene: TRBV9; d_gene: NA; abundance: NA; CDR3nt: TGTGCCAGCAGCGTAGTATTAGGAGGGGGTCCTAACACCGGGGAGCTGTTTTTT; CDR3aa: CASSVVLGGGPNTGELFF
j_gene: TRBJ2-7; v_gene: TRBV29-1; d_gene: NA; abundance: once; CDR3nt: TGCAGCGTTGAATTACTAGAGGCGCGTAGCGTAGGTGAGCAGTACTTC; CDR3aa: CSVELLEARSVGEQYF
j_gene: TRBJ1-5; v_gene: TRBV7-7; d_gene: NA; abundance: NA; CDR3nt: TGTGCCAGCAGCCCGGGGATGAACCAGCCCCAGCATTTT; CDR3aa: CASSPGMNQPQHF
j_gene: TRBJ2-1; v_gene: TRBV15; d_gene: TRBD1; abundance: NA; CDR3nt: TGTGCCACCAGCAGAGATTTCGGACAGGGAGTTGAGCAGTTCTTC; CDR3aa: CATSRDFGQGVEQFF
j_gene: TRBJ2-7; v_gene: TRBV4-1; d_gene: NA; abundance: NA; CDR3nt: TGCGCCAGCAGCCAAGGTGCAACAGGGAGAGGAAACGAGCAGTACTTC; CDR3aa: CASSQGATGRGNEQYF
j_gene: TRBJ2-7; v_gene: TRBV29-1; d_gene: NA; abundance: NA; CDR3nt: TGCAGCGTTTCCCGCGGGGGCAACCTCTACGAGCAGTACTTC; CDR3aa: CSVSRGGNLYEQYF
j_gene: TRBJ1-1; v_gene: TRBV30; d_gene: NA; abundance: few; CDR3nt: TGTGCCTGGAGCGCCTTGGTGAACACTGAAGCTTTCTTT; CDR3aa: CAWSALVNTEAFF
j_gene: TRBJ2-5; v_gene: TRBV5-1; d_gene: NA; abundance: NA; CDR3nt: TGCGCCAGCAGCCCGGGCGGTGGGGACGGCACGGGAGAGACCCAGTACTTC; CDR3aa: CASSPGGGDGTGETQYF
j_gene: TRBJ2-3; v_gene: TRBV5-4; d_gene: NA; abundance: NA; CDR3nt: TGTGCCAGCAGCTTCCAAAATACGCAGTATTTT; CDR3aa: CASSFQNTQYF
j_gene: TRBJ1-4; v_gene: TRBV7-9; d_gene: NA; abundance: NA; CDR3nt: TGTGCCAGCAGCTTAGGGGGGCCACGGGAAAAACTGTTTTTT; CDR3aa: CASSLGGPREKLFF
j_gene: TRBJ2-5; v_gene: TRBV28; d_gene: NA; abundance: NA; CDR3nt: TGTGCCAGCAGTCTCAAACAGGGCGTAGAGACCCAGTACTTC; CDR3aa: CASSLKQGVETQYF
j_gene: TRBJ2-5; v_gene: TRBV12-5; d_gene: NA; abundance: NA; CDR3nt: TGTGCTAGTGGTTTTGGGGAGACCCAGTACTTC; CDR3aa: CASGFGETQYF
j_gene: TRBJ2-3; v_gene: TRBV28; d_gene: NA; abundance: once; CDR3nt: TGTGCCAGCGGATCCGTTTCGGATACGCAGTATTTT; CDR3aa: CASGSVSDTQYF
j_gene: TRBJ2-5; v_gene: TRBV6-5; d_gene: NA; abundance: NA; CDR3nt: TGTGCCAGCAGTTACTCGGGATCCCAAGAGACCCAGTACTTC; CDR3aa: CASSYSGSQETQYF
j_gene: TRBJ1-2; v_gene: TRBV5-6; d_gene: NA; abundance: NA; CDR3nt: TGTGCCAGCAGCTTGGCACAGGGTGAACGCTATGGCTACACCTTC; CDR3aa: CASSLAQGERYGYTF
j_gene: TRBJ2-7; v_gene: TRBV5-1; d_gene: NA; abundance: NA; CDR3nt: TGCGCCAGCGACCGGGACGGAAGCTCCTACGAGCAGTACTTC; CDR3aa: CASDRDGSSYEQYF
j_gene: TRBJ2-2; v_gene: TRBV5-4; d_gene: NA; abundance: NA; CDR3nt: TGTGCCAGCAGCCCTACAGGGATAAGGACTAGTGGGGGGGAGCTGTTTTTT; CDR3aa: CASSPTGIRTSGGELFF
j_gene: TRBJ1-4; v_gene: TRBV18; d_gene: TRBD1; abundance: once; CDR3nt: TGTGCCAGCTCCGAACTGGGACAGAAAAATGAAAAACTGTTTTTT; CDR3aa: CASSELGQKNEKLFF
j_gene: TRBJ2-7; v_gene: TRBV15; d_gene: TRBD1; abundance: NA; CDR3nt: TGTGCCACCAGCCCACGGACAGGGGGCTACGAGCAGTACTTC; CDR3aa: CATSPRTGGYEQYF
j_gene: TRBJ2-7; v_gene: TRBV5-6; d_gene: TRBD1; abundance: once; CDR3nt: TGTGCCAGCAGCCTGCTTCCAGGGGGTCTCCACGAGCAGTACTTC; CDR3aa: CASSLLPGGLHEQYF
j_gene: TRBJ2-7; v_gene: TRBV19; d_gene: TRBD2; abundance: NA; CDR3nt: TGTGCCAGTAGTATAGTGGCTAGCGGGTTCTACGAGCAGTACTTC; CDR3aa: CASSIVASGFYEQYF
j_gene: TRBJ1-2; v_gene: TRBV18; d_gene: NA; abundance: NA; CDR3nt: TGTGCCAGCTCACCACAGGGGTATGGCTACACCTTC; CDR3aa: CASSPQGYGYTF
j_gene: TRBJ1-1; v_gene: TRBV5-4; d_gene: TRBD1; abundance: NA; CDR3nt: TGTGCCAGCAGCTGGATAGACAGGGTGAACACTGAAGCTTTCTTT; CDR3aa: CASSWIDRVNTEAFF
j_gene: TRBJ2-7; v_gene: TRBV27; d_gene: TRBD1; abundance: once; CDR3nt: TGTGCCAGCAGTTTAGGGGACAGGTTAACCTACGAGCAGTACTTC; CDR3aa: CASSLGDRLTYEQYF
j_gene: TRBJ1-5; v_gene: TRBV15; d_gene: TRBD1; abundance: NA; CDR3nt: TGTGCCACCAGCACTAGGGACAGGCTACTCAATCAGCCCCAGCATTTT; CDR3aa: CATSTRDRLLNQPQHF
j_gene: TRBJ2-7; v_gene: TRBV9; d_gene: NA; abundance: NA; CDR3nt: TGTGCCAGCAGCGTTGGACGGTCCCCGGAGTACGAGCAGTACTTC; CDR3aa: CASSVGRSPEYEQYF
j_gene: TRBJ2-1; v_gene: TRBV29-1; d_gene: TRBD2; abundance: NA; CDR3nt: TGCAGCGCCCCGGGACTAGGTAAAAACAATGAGCAGTTCTTC; CDR3aa: CSAPGLGKNNEQFF
j_gene: TRBJ2-7; v_gene: TRBV9; d_gene: TRBD1; abundance: NA; CDR3nt: TGTGCCAGCAGCGTAGGGACAGGTAAATACGAGCAGTACTTC; CDR3aa: CASSVGTGKYEQYF
j_gene: TRBJ2-5; v_gene: TRBV4-1; d_gene: NA; abundance: NA; CDR3nt: TGCGCCAGCAGCCAAGATTGGCCAGGGGCCCAAGAGACCCAGTACTTC; CDR3aa: CASSQDWPGAQETQYF
j_gene: TRBJ1-4; v_gene: TRBV19; d_gene: TRBD1; abundance: few; CDR3nt: TGTGCCAGTAAGGGACAGGGAGCAACTAATGAAAAACTGTTTTTT; CDR3aa: CASKGQGATNEKLFF
j_gene: TRBJ2-1; v_gene: TRBV7-8; d_gene: TRBD1; abundance: NA; CDR3nt: TGTGCCAGCAGCTACAGGGGTTGGGAGCAGTTCTTC; CDR3aa: CASSYRGWEQFF
j_gene: TRBJ2-1; v_gene: TRBV9; d_gene: NA; abundance: NA; CDR3nt: TGTGCCAGCAGCGCCTTTGCGGGGGCATACAATGAGCAGTTCTTC; CDR3aa: CASSAFAGAYNEQFF
j_gene: TRBJ1-3; v_gene: TRBV5-1; d_gene: NA; abundance: NA; CDR3nt: TGCGCCAGCAGCTCCGGACGGTTAAGCTCTGGAAACACCATATATTTT; CDR3aa: CASSSGRLSSGNTIYF